One and the same sample provided the 16 T cell receptor beta chains below, sequenced in a study of T-cell memory formation after mild COVID-19. One entry per CDR3 protein results from TCRdb running MiXCR on the 5' RACE reads. This repertoire shows about 44,000 distinct CDR3 sequences, about 7.1% found once; its top ten account for approximately 1.5%. The sample consisted of PBMCs or a T cell subset sorted from them (not recorded which). The receptor set was obtained from a young man who had mild COVID-19 (a few samples of this study predate the infection). Cell type and time point are not known.

The V gene is TRBV20-1, the J gene TRBJ1-1; 9 nucleotides match TRBD1. Germline loops: CDR1 DFQATT, CDR2 SNEGSKA (reference sequence). The CDR3 length is 16 residues. V lost 4 bases, J lost 5 bases, and 14 bases stayed unmatched. This CDR3 is CSATRPGQGVGTEAFF. CDR3 coding DNA: TGCAGTGCTACCCGACCGGGACAGGGAGTGGGTACTGAAGCTTTCTTT.

This clonotype has ten or more counts. The genes are TRBV7-2 and TRBJ1-2, with TRBD1 matching 11 bases. The CDR3 totals 14 residues. Germline values: CDR1 SGHTA, CDR2 FQGNSA. V lost 6 bases to trimming and J lost 8 bases; unmatched junction nucleotides: 8. CDR3 loop: CASSPGTGGRGYTF. In nucleotides, the CDR3 is TGTGCCAGCAGTCCGGGGACAGGGGGACGAGGCTACACCTTC.

This clonotype was picked up a small number of times. The chain has TRBV7-9 and TRBJ2-5, with D perhaps given as TRBD1 or TRBD2 (5 bases each). This CDR3 is 15 amino acids long. Germline CDR1 is SEHNR and CDR2 is FQNEAQ (reference sequence). The ends were cut back, 2 bases at V and 6 bases at J, with 16 bases in the middle. CDR3 amino acids: CASSLSGTLGQTQYF. CDR3 nucleotides: TGTGCCAGCAGCTTATCCGGGACCTTGGGGCAGACCCAGTACTTC. The full variable domain, in which reference TRBV7-9 and TRBJ2-5 provide the parts outside the CDR3, is DTGVSQNPRHKITKRGQNVTFRCDPISEHNRLYWYRQTLGQGPEFLTYFQNEAQLEKSRLLSDRFSAERPKGSFSTLEIQRTEQGDSAMYLCASSLSGTLGQTQYFGPGTRLLVL.

V and J are TRBV15 and TRBJ2-3, with 8 bases identical to TRBD1. Germline V gene sequence: CDR1 LNHNV, CDR2 YYDKDF (reference sequence). With V trimmed by 0 bases and J by 1 base, 9 bases remained unmatched. The CDR3 sequence is 18 residues long. CDR3 region: CATSREAGGLGGTDTQYF. CDR3 bases: TGTGCCACCAGCAGAGAGGCAGGGGGCTTAGGAGGCACAGATACGCAGTATTTT.

This clonotype is medium-sized. The chain links TRBV11-2 to TRBJ2-3, with unresolved D. CDR3 length: 14 residues. Trimming pared 1 base from V and 5 bases from J, leaving 10 bases between. Germline values: CDR1 SGHAT, CDR2 FQNNGV. The CDR3 sequence is CASSLASPKDTQYF. CDR3 DNA sequence: TGTGCCAGCAGCTTAGCGTCGCCTAAAGATACGCAGTATTTT.

In its sample, this clonotype was seen many times. The chain combines TRBV5-1 with TRBJ2-3, with TRBD2 identical over 11 bases. Germline V gene sequence: CDR1 SGHRS, CDR2 YFSETQ. There are 15 residues in the CDR3. J was trimmed by 4 bases and V by 3 bases; bases with no gene match: 4. As DNA, the CDR3 is TGCGCCAGCAGCTCGGGACTAGCGGAGGCAGATACGCAGTATTTT. Protein sequence: CASSSGLAEADTQYF.

This clonotype ranks as medium-sized (0.01 to 0.1%). The V and J genes are TRBV7-9 and TRBJ1-1, with D possibly matching TRBD1 (6 bases). The CDR3 runs 12 residues. Trimming cost V 2 bases and J 8 bases, with 9 bases left between them. Germline V lookup: CDR1 SEHNR, CDR2 FQNEAQ (reference sequence). In DNA, the CDR3 is TGTGCCAGCAGCTTAAACAGGGTAGAAGCTTTCTTT. It is translated as CASSLNRVEAFF.

The genes are TRBV29-1 and TRBJ1-2, with TRBD1 as a possible D gene (6 bases). V was shortened by 4 bases and J by 3 bases, with 9 bases between the two germline ends. Germline-derived CDR1 and CDR2 are SQVTM and ANQGSEA. This CDR3 has 12 residues. CDR3 sequence reads: CSVGGQDYGYTF. DNA of the CDR3: TGCAGCGTTGGGGGGCAGGACTATGGCTACACCTTC.

This clonotype has more than one count but fewer than ten. V gene TRBV4-3 combines with J gene TRBJ1-1, with D perhaps TRBD1 (6 bases). The CDR3 contains 15 residues. Germline values: CDR1 LGHNA, CDR2 YSLEER. V was shortened by 0 bases and J by 4 bases, with 12 bases between the two germline ends. The DNA for the CDR3 is TGCGCCAGCAGCCAAGATGAATACAGGGTCACTGAAGCTTTCTTT. This gives the protein CASSQDEYRVTEAFF.

This sequence joins TRBV5-6 and TRBJ2-2; the D gene is possibly TRBD1 (6 bases). The CDR3 is made up of 16 amino acids. CDR1 and CDR2 from the germline V gene are SGHDT and YYEEEE. Trimming shortened V by 2 bases and J by 2 bases, and 13 bases separated the two germline ends. The CDR3 is CASSLPRGPNTGELFF. CDR3 nucleotide sequence: TGTGCCAGCAGCTTACCCAGGGGACCTAACACCGGGGAGCTGTTTTTT.

J is TRBJ2-2 and V is TRBV5-1; the D gene is possibly TRBD2 (5 bases). Germline CDR1 and CDR2: SGHRS and YFSETQ. The CDR3 runs 15 residues. V was trimmed by 0 bases and J by 5 bases, leaving 11 bases between them. CDR3 DNA sequence: TGCGCCAGCAGCTTGGCGCGGGTACGGACCGGGGAGCTGTTTTTT. Translated, it gives CASSLARVRTGELFF. Complete variable domain (other parts from reference TRBV5-1 and TRBJ2-2): KAGVTQTPRYLIKTRGQQVTLSCSPISGHRSVSWYQQTPGQGLQFLFEYFSETQRNKGNFPGRFSGRQFSNSRSEMNVSTLELGDSALYLCASSLARVRTGELFFGEGSRLTVL.

This clonotype was detected many times. The chain has TRBV7-2 and TRBJ2-3; 10 bases line up with TRBD1. The trim removed 4 bases at V and 13 bases at J, leaving 2 bases unmatched. Per germline, CDR1 SGHTA and CDR2 FQGNSA. The CDR3 is 11 residues long. CDR3 protein: CASSSGTGEYF. The CDR3 DNA reads TGTGCCAGCAGCTCCGGGACAGGGGAGTATTTT.

This clonotype was seen repeatedly, ten times or more. The V and J genes are TRBV5-1 and TRBJ2-5; possible D gene TRBD2, 5 bases. Trimming took 1 base from V and 4 from J, leaving 14 bases between them. The CDR3 consists of 15 residues. Germline CDR1 SGHRS, CDR2 YFSETQ. The CDR3: CASSLLTPGRETQYF. CDR3 bases: TGCGCCAGCAGCTTGTTGACTCCGGGGAGAGAGACCCAGTACTTC.

Ten or more counts support this clonotype. The genes are TRBV7-9 and TRBJ2-1, with 7 bases fitting TRBD2. In germline, CDR1 is SEHNR, CDR2 FQNEAQ (reference sequence). After removal of 6 bases from V and 5 bases from J, the junction contained 10 bases not matched to a gene. This CDR3 is built from 15 residues. Here the CDR3 reads CASRLVRGGNNEQFF. The DNA of the CDR3 is TGTGCCAGCAGGCTCGTCCGCGGGGGAAACAATGAGCAGTTCTTC. The complete variable domain, with remaining parts taken from reference TRBV7-9 and TRBJ2-1, reads DTGVSQNPRHKITKRGQNVTFRCDPISEHNRLYWYRQTLGQGPEFLTYFQNEAQLEKSRLLSDRFSAERPKGSFSTLEIQRTEQGDSAMYLCASRLVRGGNNEQFFGPGTRLTVL.

The chain links TRBV12-3 or TRBV12-4 to TRBJ2-2; D ambiguous. The V gene lost 6 bases and the J gene lost 3 bases, with 8 bases spanning the gap. CDR3 length: 13 residues. The CDR3 bases are TGTGCCAGCAGCTCATACGACACCGGGGAGCTGTTTTTT. The encoded protein is CASSSYDTGELFF.

This clonotype was seen repeatedly, ten times or more. The chain employs TRBV24-1 and TRBJ2-1; D not resolved. The CDR3 has 15 amino acids. V lost 2 bases to trimming and J lost 1 base, with 8 bases between them. Germline V CDR1 and CDR2: KGHDR, SFDVKD. CDR3 in amino acids: CATSDSQTSYNEQFF. DNA of the CDR3: TGTGCCACCAGTGATTCCCAGACGTCCTACAATGAGCAGTTCTTC.